The clone carrying this T cell receptor (beta chain) was detected only a few times. 60 Vbeta and 13 Jbeta primers were used in PCR. Sequencing was performed with immunoSEQ multiplex PCR; in TCRdb, only in-frame clones are kept and a portion is missing. The repertoire has tens of thousands of clones, around 80% of them found once; the top ten carry around 5.4%. The CDR3 sequence is 16 residues long. Germline CDR1 reads LNHDA; CDR2 reads SQIVND (reference sequence). Unmatched junction bases numbered 5, after V lost 0 bases and J lost 4 bases. The data were taken from a study of cytomegalovirus exposure and HLA in healthy donors.

Sequencing was done on a sample of PBMCs. The source of this sequence is a male donor in good health and CMV-seronegative. The chain combines TRBV19 with TRBJ1-2; 10 bases fit TRBD1. The CDR3 reads CASSIERTGGTYGYTF. In DNA, the CDR3 is TGTGCCAGTAGTATAGAGCGGACAGGGGGGACCTATGGCTACACCTTC.